This passage covers 3 T cell receptor beta chains from one sample sequenced in a study of blood T cell repertoires in COVID-19. Method: immunoSEQ multiplex PCR; TCRdb's copy keeps in-frame clones and lacks some. The sample holds about 26,000 clones, 80% to 90% seen once. Sequencing was performed on peripheral blood. The receptor set was obtained from a human donor in a cohort sampled during active COVID-19. The donor label of this sample is uncertain.

The chain links TRBV6-1 to TRBJ1-4, with 8 bases fitting TRBD1. The length of the CDR3 is 17 residues. Germline V gene sequence: CDR1 MNHNS, CDR2 SASEGT. Germline trimming cut 4 bases from V and 5 bases from J; bases unmatched to any gene: 12. CDR3 sequence (DNA): TGTGCCAGCAGTGCACGAACGGCGCCAGGGGGCAATGAAAAACTGTTTTTT. This gives the protein CASSARTAPGGNEKLFF.

V is TRBV5-4 and J is TRBJ1-6, with TRBD1 identical over 7 bases. Germline values: CDR1 SGHNT, CDR2 YYREEE (reference sequence). J gave up 5 bases and V 2 bases, and 4 bases lay outside the gene matches. This CDR3 has 15 residues. CDR3 loop: CASSLGQDHNSPLHF. Here the CDR3 DNA reads TGTGCCAGCAGCTTAGGACAGGACCATAATTCACCCCTCCACTTT.

This chain connects TRBV6-5 to TRBJ2-2, with 10 bases matching TRBD1. Germline V CDR1 and CDR2: MNHEY, SVGAGI. The CDR3 totals 15 residues. V shed 5 bases and J 3 bases; nucleotides not matched to a gene: 3. Here the CDR3 reads CASSRTGGYTGELFF. The CDR3 DNA sequence: TGTGCCAGCAGTCGGACAGGGGGGTACACCGGGGAGCTGTTTTTT.